A selection of T cell receptor beta chains follows, all from one sample in a study of Graves' ophthalmopathy and Graves' hyperthyroidism. From the multiplex PCR reads, TCRdb called clonotypes with MiXCR, one entry per CDR3 protein. The data show a few hundred thousand distinct CDR3 sequences, less than 20% seen once. Sequenced input: peripheral blood. The receptors stem from a woman younger than 30 with stable Graves' hyperthyroidism. Each CDR3 is given with its conserved first and last residue. D genes are given only for firm matches. Some rows have no size entry. The others give once, few or many, or a class for an expanded clone.

D gene: TRBD1; V gene: TRBV19; J gene: TRBJ1-1; clone size: many; CDR3 protein: CASSPWTGASTEAFF; CDR3 DNA: TGTGCCAGTAGTCCATGGACAGGGGCAAGCACTGAAGCTTTCTTT
D gene: .; V gene: TRBV27; J gene: TRBJ2-7; clone size: few; CDR3 protein: CASRPEGLGRFDQYF; CDR3 DNA: TGTGCCAGCAGGCCCGAGGGACTGGGCCGCTTCGATCAGTACTTC
D gene: TRBD1; V gene: TRBV5-1; J gene: TRBJ1-1; clone size: few; CDR3 protein: CASSLAGQGLFNTEAFF; CDR3 DNA: TGCGCCAGCAGCCTTGCTGGACAGGGGCTTTTTAACACTGAAGCTTTCTTT
D gene: TRBD2; V gene: TRBV12-3/TRBV12-4; J gene: TRBJ2-2; clone size: few; CDR3 protein: CASSPLAGGTGELFF; CDR3 DNA: TGTGCCAGCAGTCCACTAGCGGGGGGAACCGGGGAGCTGTTTTTT
D gene: .; V gene: TRBV19; J gene: TRBJ2-7; clone size: many; CDR3 protein: CASSINPFYEQYF; CDR3 DNA: TGTGCCAGTAGTATAAACCCCTTCTACGAGCAGTACTTC
D gene: .; V gene: TRBV27; J gene: TRBJ1-6; clone size: many; CDR3 protein: CASSLGGSPLHF; CDR3 DNA: TGTGCCAGCAGTTTAGGGGGCTCACCCCTCCACTTT
D gene: .; V gene: TRBV29-1; J gene: TRBJ1-1; clone size: many; CDR3 protein: CSVEDGWKAFF; CDR3 DNA: TGCAGCGTTGAAGATGGGTGGAAAGCTTTCTTT
D gene: .; V gene: TRBV6-1; J gene: TRBJ1-2; clone size: .; CDR3 protein: CASSSHSTGREGYTF; CDR3 DNA: TGTGCCAGCAGCTCTCATTCGACAGGACGCGAGGGCTACACCTTC
D gene: .; V gene: TRBV19; J gene: TRBJ2-5; clone size: many; CDR3 protein: CASSPPEGLETQYF; CDR3 DNA: TGTGCCAGTAGTCCCCCCGAGGGGCTGGAGACCCAGTACTTC
D gene: TRBD1; V gene: TRBV7-8; J gene: TRBJ2-7; clone size: .; CDR3 protein: CASSLLPGQGTREQYF; CDR3 DNA: TGTGCCAGCAGCCTACTACCGGGACAGGGGACGAGGGAGCAGTACTTC
D gene: .; V gene: TRBV5-1; J gene: TRBJ1-2; clone size: .; CDR3 protein: CASSLAAASGYTF; CDR3 DNA: TGCGCCAGCAGCTTGGCGGCGGCCAGTGGCTACACCTTC
D gene: TRBD1; V gene: TRBV11-2; J gene: TRBJ2-7; clone size: many; CDR3 protein: CASSATPGQGRDEQYF; CDR3 DNA: TGTGCCAGCAGCGCCACGCCGGGACAGGGGAGGGACGAGCAGTACTTC
D gene: TRBD1; V gene: TRBV15; J gene: TRBJ1-1; clone size: many; CDR3 protein: CATTSWDREAFF; CDR3 DNA: TGTGCCACCACGTCCTGGGACAGGGAGGCTTTCTTT
D gene: TRBD1; V gene: TRBV11-2; J gene: TRBJ2-7; clone size: many; CDR3 protein: CASSLTPLQGSYEQYF; CDR3 DNA: TGTGCCAGCAGCTTGACACCACTACAGGGGTCCTACGAGCAGTACTTC
D gene: TRBD1; V gene: TRBV12-3/TRBV12-4; J gene: TRBJ2-7; clone size: many; CDR3 protein: CASSPDRGTYEQYF; CDR3 DNA: TGTGCCAGCAGCCCGGACAGGGGCACCTACGAGCAGTACTTC
D gene: TRBD1; V gene: TRBV5-1; J gene: TRBJ1-2; clone size: .; CDR3 protein: CASSLGDSHYGYTF; CDR3 DNA: TGCGCCAGCAGCTTGGGGGACAGCCACTATGGCTACACCTTC
D gene: .; V gene: TRBV7-2; J gene: TRBJ2-5; clone size: many; CDR3 protein: CASSLQHQETQYF; CDR3 DNA: TGTGCCAGCAGTCTACAACACCAAGAGACCCAGTACTTC
D gene: .; V gene: TRBV2; J gene: TRBJ1-2; clone size: .; CDR3 protein: CASRPRDLFGGYTF; CDR3 DNA: TGTGCCAGCAGACCCCGGGACCTATTCGGCGGCTACACCTTC
D gene: .; V gene: TRBV11-3; J gene: TRBJ2-5; clone size: many; CDR3 protein: CASSRRSGLETQYF; CDR3 DNA: TGTGCCAGCAGCCGACGGAGCGGCTTAGAGACCCAGTACTTC
D gene: .; V gene: TRBV4-1; J gene: TRBJ2-3; clone size: .; CDR3 protein: CASSPHKGGGDTQYF; CDR3 DNA: TGCGCCAGCAGCCCCCATAAGGGGGGTGGGGATACGCAGTATTTT